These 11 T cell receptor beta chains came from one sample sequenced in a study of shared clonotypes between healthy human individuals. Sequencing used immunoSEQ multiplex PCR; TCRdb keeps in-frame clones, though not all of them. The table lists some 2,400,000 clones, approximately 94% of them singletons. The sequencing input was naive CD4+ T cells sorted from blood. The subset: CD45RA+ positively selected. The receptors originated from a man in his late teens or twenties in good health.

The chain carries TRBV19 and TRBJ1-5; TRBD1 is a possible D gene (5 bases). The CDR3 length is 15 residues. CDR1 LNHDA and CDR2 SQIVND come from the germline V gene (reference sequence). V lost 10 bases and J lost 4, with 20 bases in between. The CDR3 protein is CATRTGGVMNQPQHF. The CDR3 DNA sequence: TGTGCCACCCGGACGGGGGGGGTGATGAATCAGCCCCAGCATTTT.

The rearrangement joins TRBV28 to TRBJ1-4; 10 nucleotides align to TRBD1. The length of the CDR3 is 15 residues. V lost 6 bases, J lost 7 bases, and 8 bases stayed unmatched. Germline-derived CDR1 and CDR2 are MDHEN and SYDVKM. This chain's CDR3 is CASRSGQGSSEKLFF. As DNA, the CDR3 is TGTGCCAGCAGATCGGGACAGGGGAGTAGTGAAAAACTGTTTTTT.

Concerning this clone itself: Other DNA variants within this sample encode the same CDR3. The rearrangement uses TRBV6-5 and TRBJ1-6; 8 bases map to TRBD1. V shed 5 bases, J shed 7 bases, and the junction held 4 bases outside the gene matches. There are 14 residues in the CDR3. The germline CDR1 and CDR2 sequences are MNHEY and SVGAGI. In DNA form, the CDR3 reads TGTGCCAGCAGTCGACAGGGGCCAAATTCACCCCTCCACTTT. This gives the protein CASSRQGPNSPLHF.

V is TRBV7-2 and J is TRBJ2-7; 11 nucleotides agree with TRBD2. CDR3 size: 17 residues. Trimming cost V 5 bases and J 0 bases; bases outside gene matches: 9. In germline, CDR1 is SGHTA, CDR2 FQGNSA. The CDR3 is CASSDTSGRISSYEQYF. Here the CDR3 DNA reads TGTGCCAGCAGCGATACTAGCGGGAGAATTAGCTCCTACGAGCAGTACTTC.

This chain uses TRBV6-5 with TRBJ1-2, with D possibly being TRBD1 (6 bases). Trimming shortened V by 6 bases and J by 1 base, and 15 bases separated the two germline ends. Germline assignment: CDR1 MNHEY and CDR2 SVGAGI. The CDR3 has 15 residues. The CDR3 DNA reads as TGTGCCAGCAGATTAGCCAGGGGCGATAACTATGGCTACACCTTC. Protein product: CASRLARGDNYGYTF.

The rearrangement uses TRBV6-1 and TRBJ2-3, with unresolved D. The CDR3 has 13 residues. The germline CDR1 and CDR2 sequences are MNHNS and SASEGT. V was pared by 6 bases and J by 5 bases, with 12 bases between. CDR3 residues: CASRTFVGDTQYF. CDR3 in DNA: TGTGCCAGCAGAACGTTTGTTGGAGATACGCAGTATTTT.

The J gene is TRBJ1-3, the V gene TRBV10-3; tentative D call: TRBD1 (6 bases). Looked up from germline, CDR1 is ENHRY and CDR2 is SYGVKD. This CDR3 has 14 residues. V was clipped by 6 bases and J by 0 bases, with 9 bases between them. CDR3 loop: CAISTGTSGNTIYF. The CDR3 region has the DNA TGTGCCATCAGCACAGGGACCTCTGGAAACACCATATATTTT.

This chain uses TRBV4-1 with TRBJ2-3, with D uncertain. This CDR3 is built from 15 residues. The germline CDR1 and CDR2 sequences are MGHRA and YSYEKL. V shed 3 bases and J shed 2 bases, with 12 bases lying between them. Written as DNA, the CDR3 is TGCGCCAGCAGCCACGGTGAAACGGTCACAGATACGCAGTATTTT. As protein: CASSHGETVTDTQYF.

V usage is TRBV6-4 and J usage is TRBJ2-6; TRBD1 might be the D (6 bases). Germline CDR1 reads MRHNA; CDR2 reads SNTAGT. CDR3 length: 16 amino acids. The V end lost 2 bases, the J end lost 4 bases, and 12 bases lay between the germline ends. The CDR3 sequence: CASSDNRAVGANVLTF. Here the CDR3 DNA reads TGTGCCAGCAGTGACAACAGGGCGGTCGGGGCCAACGTCCTGACTTTC.

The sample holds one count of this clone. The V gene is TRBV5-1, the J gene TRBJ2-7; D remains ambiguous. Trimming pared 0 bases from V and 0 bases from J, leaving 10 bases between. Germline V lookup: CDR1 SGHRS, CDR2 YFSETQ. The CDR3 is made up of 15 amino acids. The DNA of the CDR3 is TGCGCCAGCAGCTTGGATGGCCCGCTCTCCTACGAGCAGTACTTC. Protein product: CASSLDGPLSYEQYF.

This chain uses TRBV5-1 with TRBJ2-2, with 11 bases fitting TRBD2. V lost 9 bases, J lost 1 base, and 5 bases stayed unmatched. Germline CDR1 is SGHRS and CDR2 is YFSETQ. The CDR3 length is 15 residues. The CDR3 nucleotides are TGCGCCACCCACGGGACTAGCGGGAACACCGGGGAGCTGTTTTTT. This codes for CATHGTSGNTGELFF.